The source of this T cell receptor beta chain is a study of T cells in Graves' hyperthyroidism and ophthalmopathy. TCR beta CDR3 sequences were amplified from RNA transcripts. The study used the HTBI primer set for a first-round RT-PCR of the TCR CDR3. TCRdb independently ran MiXCR on the multiplex PCR reads; one entry per CDR3 protein. The sample yields 490,000 or so distinct CDR3 sequences, 35% to 50% seen once. Germline V gene lookup returns CDR1 SNHLY and CDR2 FYNNEI. CDR3 length: 15 residues. Deletions cut 5 bases from V and 0 bases from J, with 13 bases between. The V call is TRBV2, the J call TRBJ1-1; D is perhaps TRBD1 (6 bases). Source material: peripheral blood or thyroid tissue (not recorded which). The source of this sequence is an adult woman with Graves' disease, either hyperthyroidism or ophthalmopathy (not recorded which). The CDR3 reads CASSRRQVVNTEAFF. The CDR3 coding sequence is TGTGCCAGCAGTCGAAGACAGGTTGTGAACACTGAAGCTTTCTTT.